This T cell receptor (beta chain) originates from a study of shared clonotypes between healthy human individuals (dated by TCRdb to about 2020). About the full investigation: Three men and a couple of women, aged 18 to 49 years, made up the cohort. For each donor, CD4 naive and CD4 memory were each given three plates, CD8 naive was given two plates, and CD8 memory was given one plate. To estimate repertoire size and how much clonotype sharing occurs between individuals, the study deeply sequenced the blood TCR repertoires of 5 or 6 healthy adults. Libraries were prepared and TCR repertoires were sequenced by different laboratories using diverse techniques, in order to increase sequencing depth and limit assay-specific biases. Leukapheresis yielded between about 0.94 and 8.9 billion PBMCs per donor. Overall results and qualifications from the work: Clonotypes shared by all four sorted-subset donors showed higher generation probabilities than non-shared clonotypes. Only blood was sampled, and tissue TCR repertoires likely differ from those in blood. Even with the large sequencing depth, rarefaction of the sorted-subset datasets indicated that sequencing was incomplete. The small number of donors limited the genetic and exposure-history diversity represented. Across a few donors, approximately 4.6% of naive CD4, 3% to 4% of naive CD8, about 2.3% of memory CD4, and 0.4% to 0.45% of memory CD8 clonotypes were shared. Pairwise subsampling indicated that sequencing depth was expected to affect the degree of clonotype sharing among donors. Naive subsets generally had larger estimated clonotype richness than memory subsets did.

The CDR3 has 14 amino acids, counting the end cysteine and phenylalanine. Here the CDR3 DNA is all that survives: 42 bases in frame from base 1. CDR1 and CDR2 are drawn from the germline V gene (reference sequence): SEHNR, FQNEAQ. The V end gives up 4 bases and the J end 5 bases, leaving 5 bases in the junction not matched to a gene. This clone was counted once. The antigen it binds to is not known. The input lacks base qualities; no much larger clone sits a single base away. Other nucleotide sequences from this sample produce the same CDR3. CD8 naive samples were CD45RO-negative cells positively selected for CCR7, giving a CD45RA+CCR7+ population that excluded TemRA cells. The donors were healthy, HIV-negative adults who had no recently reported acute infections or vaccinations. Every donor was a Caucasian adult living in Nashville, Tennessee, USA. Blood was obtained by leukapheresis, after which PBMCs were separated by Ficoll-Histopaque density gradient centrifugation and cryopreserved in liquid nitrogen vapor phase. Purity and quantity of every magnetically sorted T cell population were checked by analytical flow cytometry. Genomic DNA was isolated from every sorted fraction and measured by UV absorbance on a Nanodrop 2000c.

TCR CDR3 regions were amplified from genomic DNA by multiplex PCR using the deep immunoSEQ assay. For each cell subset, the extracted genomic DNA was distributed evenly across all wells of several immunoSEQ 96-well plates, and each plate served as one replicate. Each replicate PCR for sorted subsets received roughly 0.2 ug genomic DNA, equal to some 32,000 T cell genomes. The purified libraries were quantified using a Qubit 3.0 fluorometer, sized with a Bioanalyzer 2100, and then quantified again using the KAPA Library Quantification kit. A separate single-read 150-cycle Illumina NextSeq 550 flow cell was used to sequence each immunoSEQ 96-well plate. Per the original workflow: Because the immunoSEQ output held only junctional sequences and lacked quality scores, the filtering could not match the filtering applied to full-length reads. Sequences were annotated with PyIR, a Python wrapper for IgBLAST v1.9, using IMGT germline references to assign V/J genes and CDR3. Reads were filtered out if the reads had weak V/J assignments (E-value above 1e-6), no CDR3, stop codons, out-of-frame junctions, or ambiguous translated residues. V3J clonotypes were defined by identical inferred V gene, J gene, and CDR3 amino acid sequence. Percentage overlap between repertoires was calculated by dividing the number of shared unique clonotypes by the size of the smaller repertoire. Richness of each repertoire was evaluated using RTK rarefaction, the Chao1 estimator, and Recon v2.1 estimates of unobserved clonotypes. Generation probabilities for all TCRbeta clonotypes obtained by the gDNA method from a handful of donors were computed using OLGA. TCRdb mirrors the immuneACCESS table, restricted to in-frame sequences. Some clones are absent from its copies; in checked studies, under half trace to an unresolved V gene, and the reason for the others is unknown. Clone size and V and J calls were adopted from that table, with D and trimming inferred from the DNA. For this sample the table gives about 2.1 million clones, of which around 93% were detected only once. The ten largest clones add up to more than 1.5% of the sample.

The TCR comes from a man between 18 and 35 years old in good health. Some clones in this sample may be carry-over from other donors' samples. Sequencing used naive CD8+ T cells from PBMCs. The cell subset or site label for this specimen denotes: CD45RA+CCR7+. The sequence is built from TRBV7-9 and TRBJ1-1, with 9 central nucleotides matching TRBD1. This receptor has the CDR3 CASSSNRGRTEAFF. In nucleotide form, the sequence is TGTGCCAGCAGCTCCAACAGGGGGCGGACTGAAGCTTTCTTT.